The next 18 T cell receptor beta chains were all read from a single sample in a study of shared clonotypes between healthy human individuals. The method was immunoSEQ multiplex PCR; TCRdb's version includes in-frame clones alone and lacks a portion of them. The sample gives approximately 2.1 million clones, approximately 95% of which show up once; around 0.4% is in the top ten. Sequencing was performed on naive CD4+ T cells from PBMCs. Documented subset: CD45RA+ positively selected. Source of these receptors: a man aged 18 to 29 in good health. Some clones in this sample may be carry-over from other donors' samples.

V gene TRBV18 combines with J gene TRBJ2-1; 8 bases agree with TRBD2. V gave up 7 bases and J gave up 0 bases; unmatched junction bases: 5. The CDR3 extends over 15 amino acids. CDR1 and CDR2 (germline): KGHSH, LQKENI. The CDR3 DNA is TGTGCCAGCTGTCCTCTAGCGGGCTCCTACAATGAGCAGTTCTTC. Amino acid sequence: CASCPLAGSYNEQFF.

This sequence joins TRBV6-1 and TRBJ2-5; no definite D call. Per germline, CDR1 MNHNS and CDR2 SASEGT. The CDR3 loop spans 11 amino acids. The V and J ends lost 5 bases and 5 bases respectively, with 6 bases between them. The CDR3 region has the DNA TGTGCCAGCAGTTATTGGGAGACCCAGTACTTC. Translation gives CASSYWETQYF.

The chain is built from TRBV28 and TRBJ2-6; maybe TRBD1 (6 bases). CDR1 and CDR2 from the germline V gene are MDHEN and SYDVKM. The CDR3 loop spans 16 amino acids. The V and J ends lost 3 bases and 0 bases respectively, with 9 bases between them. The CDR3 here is CASSFRGSSGANVLTF. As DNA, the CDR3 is TGTGCCAGCAGTTTCAGGGGCAGCTCTGGGGCCAACGTCCTGACTTTC.

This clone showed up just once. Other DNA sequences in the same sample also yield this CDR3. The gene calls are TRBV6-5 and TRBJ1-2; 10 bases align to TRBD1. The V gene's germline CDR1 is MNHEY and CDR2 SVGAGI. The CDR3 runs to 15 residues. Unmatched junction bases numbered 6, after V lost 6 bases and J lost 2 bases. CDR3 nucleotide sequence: TGTGCCAGCAGCCTGAGACAGGGGGCAAACTATGGCTACACCTTC. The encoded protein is CASSLRQGANYGYTF.

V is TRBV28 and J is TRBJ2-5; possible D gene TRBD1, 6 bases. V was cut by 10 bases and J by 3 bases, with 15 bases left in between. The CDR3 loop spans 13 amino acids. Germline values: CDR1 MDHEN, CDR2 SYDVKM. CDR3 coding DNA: TGTGCCACTGGACAGAGACCCGAAGAGACCCAGTACTTC. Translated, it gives CATGQRPEETQYF.

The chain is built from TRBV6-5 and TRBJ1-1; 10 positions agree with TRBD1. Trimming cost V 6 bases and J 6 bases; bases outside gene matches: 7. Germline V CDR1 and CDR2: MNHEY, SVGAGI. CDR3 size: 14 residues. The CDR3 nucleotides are TGTGCCAGCAGGAGCGTCGGACAGGGGGCTGAAGCTTTCTTT. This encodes CASRSVGQGAEAFF.

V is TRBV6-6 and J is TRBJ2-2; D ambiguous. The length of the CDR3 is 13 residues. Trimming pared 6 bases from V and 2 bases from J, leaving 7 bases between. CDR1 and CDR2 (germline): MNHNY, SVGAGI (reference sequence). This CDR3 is CASSPSNTGELFF. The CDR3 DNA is TGTGCCAGCAGCCCCAGTAACACCGGGGAGCTGTTTTTT.

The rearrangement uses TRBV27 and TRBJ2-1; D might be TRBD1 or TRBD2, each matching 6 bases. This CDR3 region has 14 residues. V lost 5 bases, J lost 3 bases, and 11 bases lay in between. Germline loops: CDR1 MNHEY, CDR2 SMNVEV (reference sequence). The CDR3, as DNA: TGTGCCAGCAGTAGAGGGGGGAACTACAATGAGCAGTTCTTC. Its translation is CASSRGGNYNEQFF.

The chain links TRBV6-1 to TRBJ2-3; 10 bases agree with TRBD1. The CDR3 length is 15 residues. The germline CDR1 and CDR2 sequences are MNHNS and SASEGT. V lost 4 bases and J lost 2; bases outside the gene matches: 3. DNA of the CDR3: TGTGCCAGCAGTGGACAGGGGGCGGTCACAGATACGCAGTATTTT. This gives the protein CASSGQGAVTDTQYF.

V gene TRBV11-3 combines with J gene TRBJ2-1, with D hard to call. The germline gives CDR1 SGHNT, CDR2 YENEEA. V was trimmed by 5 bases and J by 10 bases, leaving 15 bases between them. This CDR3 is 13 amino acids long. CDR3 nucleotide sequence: TGTGCCAGCAGCCCGGGCCCCTTAAGGGAGCAGTTCTTC. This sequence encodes CASSPGPLREQFF.

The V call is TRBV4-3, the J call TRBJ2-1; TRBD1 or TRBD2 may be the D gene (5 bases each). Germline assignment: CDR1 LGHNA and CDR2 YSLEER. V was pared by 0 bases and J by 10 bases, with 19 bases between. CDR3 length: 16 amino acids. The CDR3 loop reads CASSQERTMGPPEQFF. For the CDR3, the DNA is TGCGCCAGCAGCCAAGAGAGAACAATGGGACCGCCGGAGCAGTTCTTC.

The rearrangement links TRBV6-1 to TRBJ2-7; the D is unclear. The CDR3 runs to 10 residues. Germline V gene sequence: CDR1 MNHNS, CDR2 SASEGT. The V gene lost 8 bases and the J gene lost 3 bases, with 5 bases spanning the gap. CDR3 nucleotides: TGTGCCAGCGCATACTACGAGCAGTACTTC. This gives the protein CASAYYEQYF.

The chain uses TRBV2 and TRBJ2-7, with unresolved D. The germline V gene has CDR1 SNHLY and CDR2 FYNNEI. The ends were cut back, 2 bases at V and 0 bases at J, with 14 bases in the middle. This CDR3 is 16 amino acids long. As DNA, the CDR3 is TGTGCCAGCAGTGAATTAGGGCCCTTAAGCTCCTACGAGCAGTACTTC. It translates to CASSELGPLSSYEQYF.

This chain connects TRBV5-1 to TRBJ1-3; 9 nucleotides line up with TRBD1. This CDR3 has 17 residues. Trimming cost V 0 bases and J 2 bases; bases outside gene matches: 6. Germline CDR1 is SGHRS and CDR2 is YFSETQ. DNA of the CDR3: TGCGCCAGCAGCTTGGGACAGGGGGTCGGGACTGGAAACACCATATATTTT. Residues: CASSLGQGVGTGNTIYF.

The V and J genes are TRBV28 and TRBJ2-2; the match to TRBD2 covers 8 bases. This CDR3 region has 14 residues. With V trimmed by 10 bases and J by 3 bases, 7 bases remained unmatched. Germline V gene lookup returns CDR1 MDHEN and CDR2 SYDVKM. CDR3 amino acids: CATTGGSYTGELFF. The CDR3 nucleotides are TGTGCCACCACGGGGGGGAGCTACACCGGGGAGCTGTTTTTT.

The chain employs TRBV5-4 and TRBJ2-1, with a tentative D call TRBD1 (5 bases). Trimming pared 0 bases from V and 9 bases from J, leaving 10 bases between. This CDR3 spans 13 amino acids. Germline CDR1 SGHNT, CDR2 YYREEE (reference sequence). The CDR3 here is CASSLGGWGEQFF. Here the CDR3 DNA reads TGTGCCAGCAGCTTGGGGGGCTGGGGTGAGCAGTTCTTC.

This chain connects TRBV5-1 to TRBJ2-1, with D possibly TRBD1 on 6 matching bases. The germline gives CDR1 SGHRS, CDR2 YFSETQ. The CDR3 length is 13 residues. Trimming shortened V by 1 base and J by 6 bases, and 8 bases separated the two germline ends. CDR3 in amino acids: CASSLIGGNEQFF. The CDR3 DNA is TGCGCCAGCAGCTTGATAGGGGGCAATGAGCAGTTCTTC.

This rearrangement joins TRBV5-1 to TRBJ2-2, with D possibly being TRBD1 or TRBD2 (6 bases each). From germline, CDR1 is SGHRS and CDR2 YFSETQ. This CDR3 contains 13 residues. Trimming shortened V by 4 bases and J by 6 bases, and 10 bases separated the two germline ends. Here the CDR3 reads CASSVGGPGELFF. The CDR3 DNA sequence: TGCGCCAGCAGCGTGGGGGGCCCCGGGGAGCTGTTTTTT.